What follows is one TCR beta chain and its context. This specimen comes from a study of blood T cell repertoires in COVID-19. Study information: Collection of acute and convalescent COVID-19 samples took place in the United States, Italy and Spain. PBMCs, B-cell-depleted T cells, or T cells provided the cDNA or gDNA that made up the material.

Germline CDR1 SNHLY, CDR2 FYNNEI. The CDR3 has 14 amino acids. The V gene end was trimmed by 6 bases and the J gene end by 4 bases; junction bases not matched to a gene: 3. Authors' data handling: Estimation of nucleated cell counts relied on the amplification of reference gene primers. This table comes from immunoSEQ multiplex PCR, and its TCRdb copy is limited to in-frame clones, with some not included. Clonal size and the V and J genes are those of that table, whereas D and trimming came from the DNA. The table lists 50,000 to 55,000 clones, around nine tenths of them singletons. This TCR was recovered from a man aged 45-65 years with acute or convalescent COVID-19. This sequence joins TRBV2 and TRBJ2-7; 13 bases agree with TRBD2. Sequences were obtained from peripheral blood. The CDR3 protein is CASSRLAGGYEQYF. The CDR3 DNA reads as TGTGCCAGCAGCCGACTAGCGGGAGGTTACGAGCAGTACTTC.